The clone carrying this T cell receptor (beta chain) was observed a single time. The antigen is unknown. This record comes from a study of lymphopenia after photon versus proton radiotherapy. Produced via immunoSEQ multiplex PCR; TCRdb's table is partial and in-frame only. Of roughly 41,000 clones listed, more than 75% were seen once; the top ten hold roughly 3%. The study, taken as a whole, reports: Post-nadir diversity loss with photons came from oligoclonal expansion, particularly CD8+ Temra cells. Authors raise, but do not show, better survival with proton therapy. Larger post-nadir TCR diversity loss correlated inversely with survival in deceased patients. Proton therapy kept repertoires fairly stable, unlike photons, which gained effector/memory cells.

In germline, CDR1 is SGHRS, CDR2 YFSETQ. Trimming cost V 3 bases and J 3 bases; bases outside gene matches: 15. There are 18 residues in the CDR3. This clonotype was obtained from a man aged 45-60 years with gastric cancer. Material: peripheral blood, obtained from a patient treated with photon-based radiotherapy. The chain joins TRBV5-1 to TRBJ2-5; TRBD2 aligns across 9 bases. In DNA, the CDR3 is TGCGCCAGCAGCTCCTCCTTAGGCCTTCTAGCGGGGAAAGAGACCCAGTACTTC. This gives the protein CASSSSLGLLAGKETQYF.